The 9 T cell receptor beta chains reported below all come from one sample, sequenced in a study of a mutant IDH1 vaccine in newly diagnosed glioma (dated by TCRdb to about 2021). No cognate antigen is known for these TCRs. The library came from the immunoSEQ multiplex PCR assay. In TCRdb, the immuneACCESS table is reduced to in-frame sequences with V and J assigned. These tables do not hold every clone; where another copy was compared, an unresolved V gene accounts for under half, and the others remain unexplained. The sample table records 49,000 or so clones; around four fifths of these occur just once. The ten most abundant clones make up 1.5% to 2% of the sample. This sample's time point label indicates: week 5, during vaccination. A 20-mer mutant IDH1 peptide at 300 micrograms in Montanide made up each vaccine dose, which was injected subcutaneously together with topical imiquimod. The starting material was PBMCs, obtained from a glioma patient whose treatment included an IDH1 peptide vaccine. All receptors derive from a woman aged 40 to 50 with glioma.

V is TRBV7-8 and J is TRBJ2-2; no reliable D call. The CDR3 length is 13 residues. The germline gives CDR1 SGHVS, CDR2 FQNEAQ. Trimming took 5 bases from V and 6 from J, leaving 10 bases between them. The CDR3: CASSAKGAGELFF. The CDR3 nucleotides are TGTGCCAGCAGCGCCAAGGGTGCCGGGGAGCTGTTTTTT. Drawing the rest from reference TRBV7-8 and TRBJ2-2, the complete variable domain is GAGVSQSPRYKVAKRGQDVALRCDPISGHVSLFWYQQALGQGPEFLTYFQNEAQLDKSGLPSDRFFAERPEGSVSTLKIQRTQQEDSAVYLCASSAKGAGELFFGEGSRLTVL.

The chain joins TRBV4-3 to TRBJ1-2; 10 nucleotides align to TRBD1. The V and J ends lost 3 bases and 6 bases, in that order; junction bases with no gene match: 4. CDR1 is LGHNA and CDR2 is YSLEER in the germline V gene. The CDR3 spans 14 residues. CDR3 residues: CASSHLDRGNGYTF. The DNA of the CDR3 is TGCGCCAGCAGCCATCTGGACAGGGGGAATGGCTACACCTTC.

V gene TRBV30 combines with J gene TRBJ1-6; no clear D gene. V lost 0 bases to trimming and J lost 8 bases, with 8 bases between them. The CDR3 length is 13 residues. Germline V lookup: CDR1 GTSNPN, CDR2 SVGIG (reference sequence). CDR3 nucleotides: TGTGCCTGGAGTGTAGGCCGGTATTCACCCCTCCACTTT. Translated, it gives CAWSVGRYSPLHF.

In DNA, the CDR3 is TGTGCCAGCAGCTTATCCCCTCGGCGGGGGGGAGTGGTAGATACGCAGTATTTT. It yields the protein CASSLSPRRGGVVDTQYF. The chain links TRBV7-2 to TRBJ2-3; 9 bases agree with TRBD2. The V gene's germline CDR1 is SGHTA and CDR2 FQGNSA. V shed 2 bases and J 5 bases; nucleotides not matched to a gene: 14. The CDR3 runs to 18 residues.

The J gene is TRBJ2-7, the V gene TRBV18, with D uncertain. The germline V gene has CDR1 KGHSH and CDR2 LQKENI. The V and J ends lost 4 bases and 4 bases respectively, with 14 bases between them. This CDR3 comprises 14 residues. The DNA for the CDR3 is TGTGCCAGCTCACAAATTTTTTCCGAATACGAGCAGTACTTC. This translates into CASSQIFSEYEQYF.

This clone was picked up a small number of times. The chain's CDR3 is CAWSRDRDTEAFF. The CDR3 nucleotides are TGTGCCTGGAGTCGTGACAGGGACACTGAAGCTTTCTTT. V usage is TRBV30 and J usage is TRBJ1-1; 7 bases are a match to TRBD1. Germline V gene sequence: CDR1 GTSNPN, CDR2 SVGIG (reference sequence). The CDR3 runs 13 residues. V trimming: 2 bases; J trimming: 3 bases; junction bases outside the gene matches: 3.

The chain uses TRBV28 and TRBJ2-6, with 10 bases lining up with TRBD1. CDR1 MDHEN and CDR2 SYDVKM come from the germline V gene. V lost 5 bases, J lost 0 bases, and 13 bases stayed unmatched. The CDR3 covers 20 residues. The CDR3: CASSPWTGGSGRSGANVLTF. CDR3 DNA: TGTGCCAGCAGTCCTTGGACAGGGGGATCCGGGCGCTCTGGGGCCAACGTCCTGACTTTC.

The V gene is TRBV19, the J gene TRBJ2-3, with D unclear. The CDR3 is 16 amino acids. Between the trimmed V and J ends, which lost 6 bases and 2 bases, there was a span of 18 bases. The germline V gene has CDR1 LNHDA and CDR2 SQIVND (reference sequence). This CDR3 is CASSPRAPSVTDTQYF. Written as DNA, the CDR3 is TGTGCCAGTAGCCCCCGGGCCCCCAGCGTCACAGATACGCAGTATTTT.

This clone was observed a few times. The rearrangement uses TRBV2 and TRBJ1-2; D remains unclear. Germline CDR1 reads SNHLY; CDR2 reads FYNNEI. V lost 3 bases, J lost 0 bases, and 5 bases lay in between. The CDR3 contains 13 residues. The CDR3 region is CASSDTANYGYTF. DNA of the CDR3: TGTGCCAGCAGTGACACAGCTAACTATGGCTACACCTTC.